The 27 T cell receptor beta chains presented below share a single source sample, sequenced in a study of glioma-infiltrating T cells after dendritic cell vaccination. Sample time point: after dendritic cell vaccination, including at tumor progression/relapse. Generated by immunoSEQ multiplex PCR, the TCRdb table keeps only in-frame clones and is missing some. The table lists approximately 50,000 clones, about 83% of them singletons, with roughly 9% in the top ten. The input for sequencing was blood, taken after dendritic cell vaccination. These receptors originate from a human donor with glioblastoma.

On this clone itself: Within the sample, other DNA sequences also encode this same CDR3. The chain combines TRBV19 with TRBJ1-2; D gene unclear. Germline values: CDR1 LNHDA, CDR2 SQIVND (reference sequence). CDR3 size: 13 residues. The V end lost 3 bases, the J end lost 1 base, and 6 bases lay between the germline ends. The CDR3 spells CASSISGNYGYTF. The CDR3 coding sequence is TGTGCCAGTAGTATCTCCGGTAACTATGGCTACACCTTC. Full variable domain (missing parts from reference TRBV19 and TRBJ1-2): DGGITQSPKYLFRKEGQNVTLSCEQNLNHDAMYWYRQDPGQGLRLIYYSQIVNDFQKGDIAEGYSVSREKKESFPLTVTSAQKNPTAFYLCASSISGNYGYTFGSGTRLTVV.

In its sample, this clone was seen once. The identical CDR3 is also encoded by other nucleotide sequences in the sample. The genes are TRBV7-2 and TRBJ2-7; 7 positions agree with TRBD2. CDR3 length equals 14 residues. Germline-derived CDR1 and CDR2 are SGHTA and FQGNSA. The trim removed 1 base at V and 4 bases at J, leaving 4 bases unmatched. CDR3 region: CASSLGSGGYEQYF. As DNA, the CDR3 is TGTGCCAGCAGCTTAGGTTCCGGGGGGTACGAGCAGTACTTC.

This chain connects TRBV4-2 to TRBJ2-3; TRBD1 matches at 7 bases. The CDR3 is 13 amino acids. The V gene's germline CDR1 is LGHNA and CDR2 YNFKEQ. V shed 4 bases and J 6 bases; nucleotides not matched to a gene: 4. CDR3 residues: CASSPRDSDTQYF. The CDR3, as DNA: TGTGCCAGCAGCCCCCGGGACAGCGATACGCAGTATTTT.

This clone came up a few times. The gene calls are TRBV5-4 and TRBJ2-3; 10 bases agree with TRBD2. The CDR3 has 18 residues. Looked up from germline, CDR1 is SGHNT and CDR2 is YYREEE (reference sequence). V lost 4 bases and J lost 0; bases outside the gene matches: 11. CDR3 bases: TGTGCCAGCAGCGCGATGAATAGCGGGGGGTTTAGCACAGATACGCAGTATTTT. As protein: CASSAMNSGGFSTDTQYF.

The chain is built from TRBV5-6 and TRBJ2-2, with D perhaps matching TRBD1 (6 bases). The CDR3 spans 16 residues. Germline CDR1 and CDR2: SGHDT and YYEEEE. Trimming pared 2 bases from V and 5 bases from J, leaving 16 bases between. For the CDR3, the DNA is TGTGCCAGCAGCTTCTATTCAGGGGTACGAACCGGGGAGCTGTTTTTT. Translation: CASSFYSGVRTGELFF. Complete variable domain (other parts from reference TRBV5-6 and TRBJ2-2): DAGVTQSPTHLIKTRGQQVTLRCSPKSGHDTVSWYQQALGQGPQFIFQYYEEEERQRGNFPDRFSGHQFPNYSSELNVNALLLGDSALYLCASSFYSGVRTGELFFGEGSRLTVL.

This sequence joins TRBV2 and TRBJ2-1; 7 positions match TRBD1. V lost 10 bases, J lost 3 bases, and 12 bases stayed unmatched. Germline assignment: CDR1 SNHLY and CDR2 FYNNEI. The CDR3 loop spans 15 amino acids. CDR3 amino acids: CAIQGQRTVYNEQFF. The CDR3 DNA follows: TGTGCCATACAGGGACAGCGGACCGTCTACAATGAGCAGTTCTTC.

The chain is built from TRBV28 and TRBJ1-1; D is ambiguous. Germline V lookup: CDR1 MDHEN, CDR2 SYDVKM. This CDR3 is 11 amino acids long. V shed 7 bases and J shed 7 bases, with 10 bases lying between them. The CDR3 DNA reads TGTGCCAGCACCACAACAGTTGAAGCTTTCTTT. Translated: CASTTTVEAFF. The variable domain in full, with the rest retrieved from reference TRBV28 and TRBJ1-1, is DVKVTQSSRYLVKRTGEKVFLECVQDMDHENMFWYRQDPGLGLRLIYFSYDVKMKEKGDIPEGYSVSREKKERFSLILESASTNQTSMYLCASTTTVEAFFGQGTRLTVV.

The chain joins TRBV28 to TRBJ1-4; a possible D gene is TRBD1 (6 bases). The CDR3 covers 15 residues. Per germline, CDR1 MDHEN and CDR2 SYDVKM. V dropped 6 bases and J dropped 4 bases, with 15 bases sitting between them. This chain's CDR3 is CASSPYRVINEKLFF. The CDR3 DNA sequence: TGTGCCAGCAGCCCTTACAGGGTTATTAATGAAAAACTGTTTTTT.

This chain joins TRBV5-1 and TRBJ1-1, with 7 bases identical to TRBD1. Germline lookup yields CDR1 SGHRS and CDR2 YFSETQ. After removal of 2 bases from V and 2 bases from J, the junction contained 3 bases not matched to a gene. The CDR3 has 14 amino acids. The CDR3 reads CASSLRQGNTEAFF. The CDR3 DNA sequence: TGCGCCAGCAGCTTAAGACAGGGCAACACTGAAGCTTTCTTT.

The gene calls are TRBV6-5 and TRBJ1-2; possible D gene TRBD1, 5 bases. Germline V gives CDR1 MNHEY, CDR2 SVGAGI. The CDR3 loop spans 11 amino acids. V lost 6 bases and J 5 bases, leaving 7 bases between the germline ends. Here the CDR3 reads CASSPGYGYTF. CDR3 DNA: TGTGCCAGCAGCCCAGGGTATGGCTACACCTTC.

The chain uses TRBV7-8 and TRBJ2-2, with D perhaps matching TRBD1 (5 bases). The germline V gene has CDR1 SGHVS and CDR2 FQNEAQ. This CDR3 has 13 residues. The ends were cut back, 7 bases at V and 5 bases at J, with 11 bases in the middle. The CDR3 DNA reads as TGTGCCAGCATCCTAAGGGGAACCGGGGAGCTGTTTTTT. This gives the protein CASILRGTGELFF.

This clone was picked up a small number of times. The chain uses TRBV9 and TRBJ2-3; TRBD1 agrees at 8 bases. V lost 2 bases and J lost 6; bases outside the gene matches: 5. The CDR3 is made up of 14 amino acids. CDR1 is SGDLS, CDR2 YYNGEE, per germline. CDR3 region: CASSVRGLGDTQYF. CDR3 nucleotide sequence: TGTGCCAGCAGCGTCAGGGGGCTCGGTGATACGCAGTATTTT.

The V and J genes are TRBV28 and TRBJ1-5, with D perhaps matching TRBD1 (6 bases). Per the germline V gene, CDR1 is MDHEN and CDR2 is SYDVKM. Between the trimmed V and J ends, which lost 2 bases and 4 bases, there was a span of 9 bases. This CDR3 has 14 residues. The CDR3 DNA reads as TGTGCCAGCAGTTTAGGGGGCCAAAATCAGCCCCAGCATTTT. Protein product: CASSLGGQNQPQHF.

The genes are TRBV5-4 and TRBJ2-5, with 12 bases fitting TRBD2. The J call is in doubt because the DNA end fits TRBJ2-7 better. CDR3 length equals 15 residues. The germline V gene encodes CDR1 SGHNT and CDR2 YYREEE (reference sequence). CDR3 coding DNA: TGTGCCAGCAGCACGGGGACTAGCGGGTCATACGAGCAGTACTTC. As protein: CASSTGTSGSYEQYF.

J is TRBJ2-1 and V is TRBV7-9; 12 nucleotides match TRBD1. The V segment lost 4 bases and the J segment 9 bases; nucleotides outside the gene matches: 7. Germline lookup yields CDR1 SEHNR and CDR2 FQNEAQ (reference sequence). The CDR3 consists of 15 residues. The CDR3 spells CASSWGTGGHGEQFF. DNA of the CDR3: TGTGCCAGCAGCTGGGGGACAGGGGGCCACGGTGAGCAGTTCTTC.

The rearrangement uses TRBV29-1 and TRBJ1-1, with 9 bases aligning to TRBD1. The CDR3 spans 14 residues. The V gene end was trimmed by 2 bases and the J gene end by 1 base; junction bases not matched to a gene: 2. Per germline, CDR1 SQVTM and CDR2 ANQGSEA. CDR3: CSVEKGQGNTEAFF. The CDR3 region has the DNA TGCAGCGTTGAAAAGGGACAGGGGAACACTGAAGCTTTCTTT.

The chain couples TRBV4-1 to TRBJ2-7; TRBD1 might be the D (5 bases). Looked up from germline, CDR1 is MGHRA and CDR2 is YSYEKL. This CDR3 has 16 amino acids. V lost 3 bases and J lost 6, with 21 bases in between. The CDR3 sequence is CASSQGLVEGWIEQYF. The DNA of the CDR3 is TGCGCCAGCAGCCAGGGGCTTGTCGAAGGCTGGATCGAGCAGTACTTC.

The chain carries TRBV19 and TRBJ1-6; weak D call: TRBD1 (5 bases). The CDR3 extends over 15 amino acids. V was pared by 7 bases and J by 0 bases, with 10 bases between. CDR1 is LNHDA, CDR2 SQIVND, per germline (reference sequence). The CDR3 coding sequence is TGTGCCAGTAATCGACAGAGCTCCTATAATTCACCCCTCCACTTT. Translated, it gives CASNRQSSYNSPLHF. Supplemented by reference TRBV19 and TRBJ1-6, the full variable domain reads DGGITQSPKYLFRKEGQNVTLSCEQNLNHDAMYWYRQDPGQGLRLIYYSQIVNDFQKGDIAEGYSVSREKKESFPLTVTSAQKNPTAFYLCASNRQSSYNSPLHFGNGTRLTVT.

The chain joins TRBV27 to TRBJ2-7; tentative D call: TRBD2 (7 bases). Trimming stripped 7 bases from V and 1 base from J, with 20 bases between. CDR1 is MNHEY, CDR2 SMNVEV, per germline (reference sequence). This CDR3 region has 16 residues. The DNA of the CDR3 is TGTGCCAGCAAATCAGAGGGGGGGGGTCCTTCCTACGAGCAGTACTTC. Residues: CASKSEGGGPSYEQYF.

The chain uses TRBV19 and TRBJ2-1, with D maybe TRBD1 (6 bases). Germline-derived CDR1 and CDR2 are LNHDA and SQIVND (reference sequence). The CDR3 has 15 residues. V lost 5 bases, J lost 0 bases, and 11 bases lay in between. CDR3 nucleotide sequence: TGTGCCAGTAGTCGCCGGGACAACTCCTACAATGAGCAGTTCTTC. This translates into CASSRRDNSYNEQFF.

This clone has just one count. The genes are TRBV4-3 and TRBJ1-4; 11 positions agree with TRBD1. J lost 7 bases, V lost 3 bases, and 7 bases had no gene match. Germline CDR1 LGHNA, CDR2 YSLEER. This CDR3 region has 16 residues. CDR3 protein: CASSQQDRGRIEKLFF. For the CDR3, the DNA is TGCGCCAGCAGCCAGCAGGACAGGGGGCGGATTGAAAAACTGTTTTTT.

To note about this clone: Its ends do not fully match the called genes, so a read error is possible. Other nucleotide sequences in the sample specify the same CDR3. The genes are TRBV4-2 and TRBJ1-6; 7 nucleotides match TRBD1. The CDR3 is 17 residues long. Germline V gene lookup returns CDR1 LGHNA and CDR2 YNFKEQ. CDR3 nucleotides: TGTGCCAGCAGCCAAGATACCGTTTCAGGGGGTAATTCGCCCCTCCACTTT. Translated: CASSQDTVSGGNSPLHF.

There are many counts of this clone. V gene TRBV7-2 combines with J gene TRBJ2-1; 10 bases are a match to TRBD2. The CDR3 is 16 amino acids. Losses at the gene ends were 5 bases for V and 4 bases for J; bases not matched to a gene: 8. Germline V lookup: CDR1 SGHTA, CDR2 FQGNSA. The CDR3 protein is CASSLSSGGDYNEQFF. For the CDR3, the DNA is TGTGCCAGCAGCCTCTCAAGCGGGGGGGATTACAATGAGCAGTTCTTC.

CDR3 loop: CASRPPDKYTEAFF. The CDR3 DNA is TGTGCCAGCAGGCCACCGGACAAGTACACTGAAGCTTTCTTT. The chain combines TRBV7-8 with TRBJ1-1, with D perhaps TRBD1 (5 bases). Trimming cost V 6 bases and J 3 bases, with 14 bases left between them. CDR1 and CDR2 (germline): SGHVS, FQNEAQ. The CDR3 loop spans 14 amino acids.

A single count supports this clone. V usage is TRBV4-3 and J usage is TRBJ2-2; TRBD2 might be the D (6 bases). V lost 4 bases, J lost 0 bases, and 18 bases lay in between. Germline CDR1 and CDR2: LGHNA and YSLEER. This CDR3 comprises 18 residues. The CDR3 DNA reads TGCGCCAGCAGCCGCGGGGCAAGGCCCACCGCGAACACCGGGGAGCTGTTTTTT. This codes for CASSRGARPTANTGELFF.

This sequence joins TRBV6-5 and TRBJ2-7; tentatively, D is TRBD1 (5 bases). Germline values: CDR1 MNHEY, CDR2 SVGAGI. Trimming pared 0 bases from V and 5 bases from J, leaving 8 bases between. This CDR3 is 13 amino acids long. CDR3 sequence: CASSYSQGNEQYF. The CDR3 DNA sequence: TGTGCCAGCAGTTACTCGCAGGGAAACGAGCAGTACTTC.

This CDR3 is CASSFGTGNPLTF. The DNA of the CDR3 is TGTGCCAGCAGTTTCGGGACAGGTAACCCTCTGACTTTC. This chain links TRBV27 with TRBJ2-6, with 8 bases lining up with TRBD1. With V trimmed by 3 bases and J by 16 bases, 8 bases remained unmatched. Germline V gene sequence: CDR1 MNHEY, CDR2 SMNVEV (reference sequence). This CDR3 is built from 13 residues.